This is a list of T cell receptor beta chains from one sample in a study of blood T cell repertoires in COVID-19. Sequencing was performed with immunoSEQ multiplex PCR; in TCRdb, only in-frame clones are kept and a portion is missing. The table shows 230,000 or so clones, with roughly 87% occurring only once. The sample consisted of peripheral blood. Source of these receptors: a man aged 40-50 years with active or convalescent COVID-19. Both conserved end residues are trimmed from each CDR3. The order of the fields is J gene, V gene, CDR3 protein.

TRBJ2-7	TRBV6-1	ASSERGQRFSYEQY
TRBJ1-2	TRBV2	ASSADRDYGYT
TRBJ1-5	TRBV28	ASSSPYSGTGERFGYQPQH
TRBJ1-5	TRBV2	ASSEAHRDQPQH
TRBJ1-5	TRBV19	ASSIQNSNQPQH
TRBJ1-2	TRBV10-2	ASSGSPISDGYT
TRBJ2-1	TRBV19	ASSKGGVEQF
TRBJ2-1	TRBV11-3	ASSLGGPVDRGRRNEQF
TRBJ2-3	TRBV9	ASSVVSGGVGDTQY
TRBJ1-3	TRBV7-6	ASSARTGTQFGNTIY
TRBJ2-3	TRBV3-1/TRBV3-2	ASSPRLAGGRDTQY
TRBJ2-1	TRBV19	ASSPLGGSQGEQF
TRBJ2-3	TRBV27	ASSPLSDTQY
TRBJ1-5	TRBV6-5	ASSYSGGNQPQH
TRBJ1-1	TRBV5-4	ASSPVGNTEAF
TRBJ2-7	TRBV5-6	ASSLSGRSSYEQY
TRBJ2-1	TRBV7-9	ASSPTSGYYNEQF
TRBJ1-2	TRBV6-5	ASNPTVYGYT
TRBJ1-2	TRBV28	ASSVPQGASNSYGYT
TRBJ1-2	TRBV5-6	ASSSPGGNYGYT
TRBJ2-2	TRBV5-4	ASSLATDTGELF
TRBJ2-3	TRBV2	ASEKTGPVDTQY
TRBJ1-2	TRBV2	ASSAGNYGYT
TRBJ2-1	TRBV19	ASQMAGEYNEQF
TRBJ1-4	TRBV7-9	ASSSRTATNEKLF
TRBJ2-1	TRBV24-1	ATSDSRTSHTNEQF
TRBJ2-3	TRBV9	ASSVAGGPSTDTQY
TRBJ1-1	TRBV27	ASSLAGPNTEAF
TRBJ2-1	TRBV3-1/TRBV3-2	ASSQDQGGYNEQF
TRBJ1-2	TRBV11-2	ASGIDRADYT
TRBJ2-5	TRBV29-1	SVEQGSIRGETQY
TRBJ1-2	TRBV11-2	ASSSGQFYGYT
TRBJ2-2	TRBV6-1	ASSEGGGSYTGELF
TRBJ2-4	TRBV11-3	APGGPLAKNIQY
TRBJ1-5	TRBV5-6	ASSLGGQGIQPQH
TRBJ2-5	TRBV11-2	ASRLHGFGETQY
TRBJ2-3	TRBV10-2	ASSELERGLYTDTQY
TRBJ1-1	TRBV28	ASSLGGRRAEAF
TRBJ1-5	TRBV9	ASSRDRGLEGPQH
TRBJ2-1	TRBV2	ASSEGQGNEQF
TRBJ1-5	TRBV6-1	ASSAQVPQGNQPQH
TRBJ2-3	TRBV2	ASSDRLLRTDTQY
TRBJ2-7	TRBV30	AWAEQGFYEQY
TRBJ1-4	TRBV19	ASSTDRFEKLF
TRBJ1-5	TRBV5-1	ASSLGTGGKDQPQH
TRBJ2-3	TRBV9	ASSALLAGGPGDTQY
TRBJ2-5	TRBV5-4	ASSFKTGTQETQY
TRBJ2-6	TRBV5-1	ASSVTGANVLT
TRBJ2-5	TRBV27	ASRTWDSQETQY